This T cell receptor (beta chain) was sequenced in a study of blood T cells in healthy people across ages (dated by TCRdb to the mid-2010s). In terms of the full investigation: Template switching captured roughly one uniquely barcoded TCR beta cDNA molecule per two T cells in model experiments. Using deep sequencing normalized with unique cDNA molecular identifiers, the study measured how TCR beta repertoire diversity changes with age. The donors were divided into four age groups: young (average around 17 years), middle-aged (about 41), aged (around 59) and long-lived (roughly 82). To avoid experimental bias, donors of different ages were distributed randomly across sequencing lanes. For two donors (one aged 18 to 29 and one aged 80 or older), the study analyzed two additional independent replicas of 1 million unique cDNA reads from the same blood draw. Points the paper makes about the study in general: As age increased, observed TCR beta diversity per million T cells dropped in a roughly linear way, and a significant reduction was already evident by age 40. Estimates of total diversity based on one million sequenced T cells were regarded as lower bounds and as underestimates. A strong correlation was found between observed TCR beta diversity and the percentage of naive T cells measured by flow cytometry. Compared with the aged group, the long-lived group had more naive CD4+ T cells, fewer expanded clones and increased TCR diversity, a pattern suggesting age selection. Bulk unsorted PBMC profiling prevented conclusive comparison of naive and antigen-experienced compartments. The CMV infection status of donors was not known, potentially confounding age-related changes in expanded clonotypes.

Donors were around 37 systemically healthy Caucasian individuals from Russia aged roughly 6 to 100 years. About 10 milliliters of peripheral blood were drawn from each donor into EDTA-treated Vacutainer tubes. PBMCs were isolated by Ficoll-Paque density-gradient centrifugation, with at least 6 million obtained per sample. Trizol reagent was used to extract total RNA from the PBMCs, yielding at least 6 micrograms per sample. The percentages of naive CD45RAhigh/CD27high T cells were determined by flow cytometry on a PBMC aliquot from every donor. A word on this clonotype: Its binding antigen is unknown. Per-base quality was not reported, and no clone a single base away is much larger than it.

Unmatched junction bases come to 2, with V trimmed by 6 bases and J by 0 bases. Counted from cysteine to phenylalanine, this CDR3 has 14 amino acids. Of all the DNA, just the CDR3 is kept, 42 bases in frame from base 1. Libraries came from 5' RACE. Data came from an Illumina HiSeq 2500. A second PCR of about 7 to 12 cycles was run with a J-beta primer mix and a sample-barcoded 5' primer. Each TCR beta cDNA molecule received a unique molecular identifier from a template-switch 5' adaptor carrying 12 random nucleotides. Each sample yielded at least 2.5 million CDR3-containing paired-end reads. The Mint cDNA synthesis kit, primed by a TRBC-specific oligonucleotide, was used to synthesize first-strand cDNA from all RNA. After uracil-DNA glycosylase treatment, a first 18-cycle PCR used universal primers M1SS and BC2_uni_R on all cDNA. Per the original workflow: For normalization, 1 million high-quality reads were randomly selected from each sample, with every read carrying a distinct molecular identifier. Reads with shared molecular identifiers were discarded instead of being binned into consensus sequences. MiTCR, run with a Q25 quality threshold and the strictest error-elimination algorithm, handled CDR3 identification, clonotype clustering and error correction. A nonparametric unseen species model using Euler transformation provided a lower-bound estimate of total TCR beta diversity. TCRdb handled the public reads itself, with Q25 trimming in fastp and clone calling in MiXCR, and kept productive beta chains. Each entry is one CDR3 protein sequence, shown with its most common DNA and genes. It is TCRdb's table, rather than the study itself, that gives the V and J calls and clone size. This sample comprises approximately 690,000 distinct CDR3 sequences, less than 45% of them detected only once. The biggest ten clones account for approximately 29% of the sample.

The sequenced material came from blood. This clonotype originated in an older man in good health. In this chain, TRBV12-3 or TRBV12-4 is recombined with TRBJ2-3; 8 bases in the junction line up with TRBD1. CDR3 loop: CASRQGVSTDTQYF. The DNA sequence is given as TGTGCCAGCAGACAGGGGGTAAGCACAGATACGCAGTATTTT.